Shown below are 22 T cell receptor beta chains from a single sample sequenced in a study of vaccination and CD4 T cells after COVID-19. Sequencing of DNA taken from cultured CD4+ T cells relied on the Oncomine TCR Beta short-read assay. TCRdb re-called the PCR reads through MiXCR, storing one row per CDR3 protein. The sample includes 20,000 to 25,000 distinct CDR3 sequences, around 50% of them seen just once. Treatment in this sample: roughly ten-day PBMC culture with coronavirus spike peptide pools or control peptides (ViraFEST assay). The antigens of these receptors remain unknown. Material: CD4+ T cells from blood, cultured in vitro. These receptors all come from a human donor who had recovered from COVID-19.

V is TRBV20-1 and J is TRBJ2-7; D ambiguous. The length of the CDR3 is 15 residues. Germline V CDR1 and CDR2: DFQATT, SNEGSKA (reference sequence). Deletions cut 5 bases from V and 5 bases from J, with 22 bases between. The CDR3, as DNA: TGCAGTGCTCCCCGGGTAGGAGCCTATTATAACGAGCAGTACTTC. Residues: CSAPRVGAYYNEQYF.

This clonotype was seen a single time. V and J are TRBV10-2 and TRBJ2-3; D ambiguous. The CDR3 consists of 16 residues. Germline lookup yields CDR1 WSHSY and CDR2 SAAADI. V lost 3 bases to trimming and J lost 2 bases, with 15 bases between them. The CDR3 spells CASSDIYLGPTDTQYF. The CDR3 nucleotides are TGCGCCAGCAGTGATATTTACTTAGGCCCCACAGATACGCAGTATTTT.

This clonotype was counted a single time. This chain links TRBV6-1 with TRBJ2-1, with 16 bases aligning to TRBD2. This CDR3 contains 19 residues. The germline CDR1 and CDR2 sequences are MNHNS and SASEGT. J gave up 8 bases and V 5 bases, and 15 bases lay outside the gene matches. The CDR3 DNA reads as TGTGCCAGCAGTCCGGGACTAGCGGGAGGGCCAACTGCGCGGTATGAGCAGTTCTTC. This sequence encodes CASSPGLAGGPTARYEQFF.

The chain couples TRBV11-2 to TRBJ1-5; D unclear. The CDR3 consists of 14 residues. V lost 0 bases and J 3 bases, leaving 6 bases between the germline ends. Germline loops: CDR1 SGHAT, CDR2 FQNNGV. As DNA, the CDR3 is TGTGCCAGCAGCTTAGAAAGGTTCAATCAGCCCCAGCATTTT. It encodes CASSLERFNQPQHF.

The chain recombines TRBV2 with TRBJ1-1; D remains unclear. V lost 8 bases and J lost 0, with 10 bases in between. This CDR3 spans 13 amino acids. Germline CDR1 reads SNHLY; CDR2 reads FYNNEI. CDR3 protein: CASRGSLNTEAFF. CDR3 in DNA: TGTGCCAGCCGAGGGTCTTTGAACACTGAAGCTTTCTTT.

V and J are TRBV6-2 or TRBV6-3 and TRBJ1-2; no clear D gene. The CDR3 length is 13 residues. Germline CDR1 and CDR2: MNHEY and SVGEGT. Trimming removed 0 bases at V and 10 bases at J, with 12 bases between. CDR3 nucleotide sequence: TGTGCCAGCAGTTACTCGACGGGGAGGATCTACACCTTC. Its translation: CASSYSTGRIYTF.

There are a few counts of this clonotype. The rearrangement uses TRBV27 and TRBJ1-5, with D unclear. The V gene lost 4 bases and the J gene lost 0 bases, with 7 bases spanning the gap. The CDR3 has 14 amino acids. CDR1 MNHEY and CDR2 SMNVEV come from the germline V gene (reference sequence). The CDR3 spells CASSYRYSNQPQHF. The DNA of the CDR3 is TGTGCCAGCAGTTACCGTTATAGCAATCAGCCCCAGCATTTT.

The J gene is TRBJ1-5, the V gene TRBV20-1; D gene uncertain. V was cut by 0 bases and J by 2 bases, with 11 bases left in between. Germline V gene sequence: CDR1 DFQATT, CDR2 SNEGSKA (reference sequence). The CDR3 is 15 amino acids. As DNA, the CDR3 is TGCAGTGCTAGAGAACCGCGTCCCGGCAATCAGCCCCAGCATTTT. Translated: CSAREPRPGNQPQHF.

The chain employs TRBV30 and TRBJ1-2; D is ambiguous. The V end lost 0 bases, the J end lost 5 bases, and 10 bases lay between the germline ends. Germline CDR1 is GTSNPN and CDR2 is SVGIG (reference sequence). This CDR3 region has 13 residues. The CDR3 DNA sequence: TGTGCCTGGAGTGTAAAGGCGTCGTATGGCTACACCTTC. It specifies CAWSVKASYGYTF.

The chain couples TRBV10-1 to TRBJ1-4; possible D gene TRBD1, 5 bases. V was cut by 7 bases and J by 7 bases, with 16 bases left in between. The CDR3 has 14 residues. In germline, CDR1 is WNHNN, CDR2 SYGVQD (reference sequence). The CDR3 region is CASTQLAGCEKLFF. CDR3 DNA: TGCGCCAGCACCCAACTGGCAGGGTGTGAAAAACTGTTTTTT.

CDR3 sequence: CASSLALRTGGEKLFF. The CDR3 DNA follows: TGTGCCAGCAGCTTAGCGCTCCGGACAGGTGGCGAAAAACTGTTTTTT. V is TRBV7-2 and J is TRBJ1-4, with TRBD1 identical over 7 bases. The length of the CDR3 is 16 residues. Germline CDR1 SGHTA, CDR2 FQGNSA. Trimming removed 0 bases from V and 8 bases from J; junction bases left unmatched: 9.

The table lists this clonotype with a few counts. The J gene is TRBJ2-3, the V gene TRBV12-3 or TRBV12-4, with D possibly TRBD1 on 6 matching bases. The CDR3 runs 14 residues. V lost 9 bases, J lost 3 bases, and 16 bases lay in between. CDR3 nucleotides: TGTGCCAGTAAATCAGGGGTGGAGACAGATACGCAGTATTTT. Its protein product is CASKSGVETDTQYF.

V gene TRBV7-2 combines with J gene TRBJ2-1; 7 nucleotides align to TRBD1. V dropped 4 bases and J dropped 2; count of bases not matched to a gene: 2. CDR3 length: 14 residues. The germline gives CDR1 SGHTA, CDR2 FQGNSA. DNA of the CDR3: TGTGCCAGCAGCTCCGACAGGGCCTACAATGAGCAGTTCTTC. The encoded protein is CASSSDRAYNEQFF.

This chain connects TRBV6-2 or TRBV6-3 to TRBJ1-5; TRBD1 matches at 8 bases. The germline V gene has CDR1 MNHEY and CDR2 SVGEGT. CDR3 length equals 15 residues. Trimming cost V 6 bases and J 6 bases; bases outside gene matches: 10. CDR3 nucleotide sequence: TGTGCCAGCAGGCGACCGGGACAGGCGATTCAGCCCCAGCATTTT. Residues: CASRRPGQAIQPQHF.

As concerns this clonotype: A read error may account for a junction end that differs from germline. The genes are TRBV7-9 and TRBJ2-7; TRBD1 agrees at 7 bases. The CDR3 sequence is 15 residues long. Germline V CDR1 and CDR2: SEHNR, FQNEAQ (reference sequence). CDR3 sequence: CASSLEGGQAVRQYF. The CDR3 nucleotides are TGTGCTAGCAGCTTAGAGGGTGGACAGGCCGTCCGTCAGTACTTC.

This chain links TRBV5-1 with TRBJ2-1; 11 bases align to TRBD2. Germline assignment: CDR1 SGHRS and CDR2 YFSETQ. The CDR3 is made up of 17 amino acids. Trimming cost V 4 bases and J 5 bases; bases outside gene matches: 11. CDR3 sequence: CASSNTTGLAVNNEQFF. CDR3 nucleotides: TGCGCCAGCAGCAACACCACGGGACTAGCGGTGAACAATGAGCAGTTCTTC.

V and J are TRBV10-2 and TRBJ1-1; 9 nucleotides agree with TRBD1. The CDR3 has 15 residues. V shed 9 bases and J 3 bases; nucleotides not matched to a gene: 11. Germline V gene data show CDR1 as WSHSY and CDR2 as SAAADI. The CDR3 spells CASHPGQGKYTEAFF. The DNA for the CDR3 is TGCGCCAGTCATCCGGGACAGGGTAAATACACTGAAGCTTTCTTT.

The chain links TRBV2 to TRBJ2-2; no clear D gene. CDR1 and CDR2 from the germline V gene are SNHLY and FYNNEI. V lost 11 bases and J lost 7, with 14 bases in between. The CDR3 is made up of 12 amino acids. This CDR3 is CASRVEGGELFF. CDR3 nucleotide sequence: TGTGCCTCTCGGGTTGAAGGCGGGGAGCTGTTTTTT.

The V and J genes are TRBV21-1 and TRBJ1-3. TRBV21-1 is assigned pseudogene status. CDR3 length equals 21 residues. CDR3 sequence reads: CASSKDIRDVHRNLSGNTIYF. CDR3 bases: TGTGCCAGCAGCAAAGACATTCGAGACGTCCATCGGAATCTCTCTGGAAACACCATATATTTT.

This clonotype was counted only a few times. The CDR3 protein is CASSGRGSYGYTF. The DNA of the CDR3 is TGTGCCAGTAGTGGGCGGGGTTCCTATGGCTACACCTTC. The chain links TRBV19 to TRBJ1-2; no firm D call. The CDR3 is made up of 13 amino acids. V dropped 5 bases and J dropped 4 bases, with 11 bases sitting between them. Germline CDR1 is LNHDA and CDR2 is SQIVND (reference sequence).

The V gene is TRBV6-2 or TRBV6-3, the J gene TRBJ2-3; 9 bases agree with TRBD2. Trimming removed 0 bases from V and 6 bases from J; junction bases left unmatched: 13. The V gene's germline CDR1 is MNHEY and CDR2 SVGEGT. The CDR3 covers 18 residues. Here the CDR3 reads CASSYSIRLAGSRDTQYF. In DNA, the CDR3 is TGTGCCAGCAGTTACTCGATCCGGCTAGCGGGATCAAGGGATACGCAGTATTTT.

The chain couples TRBV29-1 to TRBJ2-7, with a possible D match to TRBD1 (6 bases). V shed 6 bases and J shed 6 bases, with 12 bases lying between them. CDR1 is SQVTM and CDR2 is ANQGSEA in the germline V gene. CDR3 length: 11 amino acids. This chain's CDR3 is CSVYTGFEQYF. CDR3 bases: TGCAGCGTCTATACAGGGTTCGAGCAGTACTTC.